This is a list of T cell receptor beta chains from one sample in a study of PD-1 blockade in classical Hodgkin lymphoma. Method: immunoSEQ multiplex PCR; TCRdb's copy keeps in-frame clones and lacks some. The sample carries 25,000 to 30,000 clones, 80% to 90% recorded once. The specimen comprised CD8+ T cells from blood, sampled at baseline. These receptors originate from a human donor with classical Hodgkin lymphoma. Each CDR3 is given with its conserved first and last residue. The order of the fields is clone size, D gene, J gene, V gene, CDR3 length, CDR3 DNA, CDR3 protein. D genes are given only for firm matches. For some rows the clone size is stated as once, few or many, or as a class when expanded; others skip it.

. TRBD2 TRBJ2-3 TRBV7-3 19 TGTGCCAGCAGCTTGGGACTAGCGGGAGATGATGGAAGCACAGATACGCAGTATTTT CASSLGLAGDDGSTDTQYF
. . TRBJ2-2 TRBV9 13 TGTGCCAGCAGCGTAGACACCCCCGGGGAGCTGTTTTTT CASSVDTPGELFF
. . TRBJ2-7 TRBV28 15 TGTGCCAGCAGTTTAGAGGACAATCATCCTTACGAGCAGTACTTC CASSLEDNHPYEQYF
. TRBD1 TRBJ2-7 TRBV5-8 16 TGTGCCAGCAGTATCGGGACAGGGGGCCCCCGCAACGAGCAGTACTTC CASSIGTGGPRNEQYF
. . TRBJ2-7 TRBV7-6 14 TGTGCCAGCAGCTTAGCGGACGGAACCTACGAGCAGTACTTC CASSLADGTYEQYF
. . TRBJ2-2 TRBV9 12 TGTGCCAGCAGCGGAGGGGCTGGGGAGCTGTTTTTT CASSGGAGELFF
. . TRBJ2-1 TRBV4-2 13 TGTGCCAGCAGCCAAGACGGCCCCAATGAGCAGTTCTTC CASSQDGPNEQFF
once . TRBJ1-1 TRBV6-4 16 TGTGCCAGCAGTGACTCTGAGACCGTAGGATGGACTGAAGCTTTCTTT CASSDSETVGWTEAFF
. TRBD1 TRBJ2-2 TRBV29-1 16 TGCAGCGTTGAAGGCGGAAGGGGGCTTCCCACCGGGGAGCTGTTTTTT CSVEGGRGLPTGELFF
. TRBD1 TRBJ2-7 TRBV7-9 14 TGTGCCAGCAGCGGACAGGGGACACCCTACGAGCAGTACTTC CASSGQGTPYEQYF
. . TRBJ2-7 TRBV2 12 TGTGCCAGCATTACCCGGGCCGGCGAGCAGTACTTC CASITRAGEQYF
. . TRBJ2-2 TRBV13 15 TGTGCCAGCAGCTCCCGGGACCCCTACACCGGGGAGCTGTTTTTT CASSSRDPYTGELFF
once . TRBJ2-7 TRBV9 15 TGTGCCAGCAGCGCAGAAAGGGGCATCTCCTACGAGCAGTACTTC CASSAERGISYEQYF
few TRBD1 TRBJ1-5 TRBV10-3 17 TGTGCCATCAGTGAGTCCTCGGGACAGGGGGGCAATCAGCCCCAGCATTTT CAISESSGQGGNQPQHF
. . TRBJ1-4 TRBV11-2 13 TGTGCCAGCAGCTTAGACAGCGCCGAAAAACTGTTTTTT CASSLDSAEKLFF
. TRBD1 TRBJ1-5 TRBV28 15 TGTGCCAGCAGTCGCCTCGGACAGGGGCATCAGCCCCAGCATTTT CASSRLGQGHQPQHF
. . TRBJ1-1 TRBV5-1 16 TGCGCCAGCAGCTTGAACAGGGTAGGCCCTAACACTGAAGCTTTCTTT CASSLNRVGPNTEAFF
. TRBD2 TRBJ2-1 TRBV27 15 TGTGCCAGCAGTTTATTAGCGGGAGCCGGGAATGAGCAGTTCTTC CASSLLAGAGNEQFF
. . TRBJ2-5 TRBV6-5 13 TGTGCCAGCAGTTACTCGCGTATGGAGACCCAGTACTTC CASSYSRMETQYF
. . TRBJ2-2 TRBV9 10 TGTGCCAGCAAGGGGAGGGAGCTGTTTTTT CASKGRELFF
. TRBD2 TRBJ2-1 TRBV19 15 TGTGCCAGTAGTATAGGGCTAGCGGGCTACAATGAGCAGTTCTTC CASSIGLAGYNEQFF
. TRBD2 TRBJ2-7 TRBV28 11 TGTGCCAGCAGTTTCCGGGGGGATCAGTACTTC CASSFRGDQYF
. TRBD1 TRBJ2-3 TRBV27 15 TGTGCCAGCAGTAGGACAGGGGGTAGGTCCGATACGCAGTATTTT CASSRTGGRSDTQYF
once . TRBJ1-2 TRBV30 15 TGTGCCTGGAGTGTGGGACCGACAGCTAACTATGGCTACACCTTC CAWSVGPTANYGYTF
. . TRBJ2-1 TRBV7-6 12 TGTGCCAGCAGCACAAGATACAATGAGCAGTTCTTC CASSTRYNEQFF
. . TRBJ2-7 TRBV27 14 TGTGCCAGCAGTTTATCGCCCCCCGGCCGCGAGCAGTACTTC CASSLSPPGREQYF
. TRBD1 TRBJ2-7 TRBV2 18 TGTGCCAGCAGTGATGGCTGGGGAGACAGGGTAGGATTTGGCGAGCAGTACTTC CASSDGWGDRVGFGEQYF
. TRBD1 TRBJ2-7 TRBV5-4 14 TGTGCCAGCAGTCATGGGACAGGGGCCTACGAGCAGTACTTC CASSHGTGAYEQYF
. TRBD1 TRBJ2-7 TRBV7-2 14 TGTGCCAGCAGCTTACTCGGGACAGCCTACGAGCAGTACTTC CASSLLGTAYEQYF
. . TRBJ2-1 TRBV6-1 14 TGTGCCAGCACCGTAGGAGGCTTGGCAAATGAGCAGTTCTTC CASTVGGLANEQFF
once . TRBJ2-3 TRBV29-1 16 TGCAGCGTTCTAAACAGTTGGGCGGGGGCGCCAGATACGCAGTATTTT CSVLNSWAGAPDTQYF
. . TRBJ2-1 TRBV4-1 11 TGCGCCAGCAGTCTCCGAAGTGAGCAGTTCTTC CASSLRSEQFF
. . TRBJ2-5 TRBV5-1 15 TGCGCCAGCAGCCGAAACCCACAGGGCCCAGAGACCCAGTACTTC CASSRNPQGPETQYF
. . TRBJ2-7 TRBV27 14 TGTGCCAGCAGGGGCGCTCTGCAGGGCTACGAGCAGTACTTC CASRGALQGYEQYF
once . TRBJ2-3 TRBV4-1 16 TGCGCCAGCAGCCAAGAACTAGCTACTGACACAGATACGCAGTATTTT CASSQELATDTDTQYF
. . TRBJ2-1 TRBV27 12 TGTGCCAGCAGTTTCGGGGGAAATGAGCAGTTCTTC CASSFGGNEQFF
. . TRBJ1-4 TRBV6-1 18 TGTGCCAGCAGTGAAGCGCTCTTATTCAGGGTCTCCATAGAAAAACTGTTTTTT CASSEALLFRVSIEKLFF
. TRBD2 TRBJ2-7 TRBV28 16 TGTGCCAGCAGTTTATCCGGGACTAGCGGGAGCTTCGAGCAGTACTTC CASSLSGTSGSFEQYF
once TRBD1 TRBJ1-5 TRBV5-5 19 TGTGCCAGCAGCTTGCGACCGGGACAGGAGGAAGATAGCAATCAGCCCCAGCATTTT CASSLRPGQEEDSNQPQHF
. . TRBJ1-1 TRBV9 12 TGTGCCAGCAGCCAGGGATACACTGAAGCTTTCTTT CASSQGYTEAFF
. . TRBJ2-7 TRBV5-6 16 TGTGCCAGCAGCTTGGGCGGGCCCACCCCGTCTTTCGAGCAGTACTTC CASSLGGPTPSFEQYF
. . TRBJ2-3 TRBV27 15 TGTGCCAGCCTCTGGCGAGCGGGCCTCACAGATACGCAGTATTTT CASLWRAGLTDTQYF
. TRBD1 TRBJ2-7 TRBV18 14 TGTGCCAGCTCACCGGGACAGGAAATCTACGAGCAGTACTTC CASSPGQEIYEQYF